This TCR beta chain derives from a study of chronic HIV infection and antiretroviral therapy (dated by TCRdb to the mid-2010s). Libraries were made using 5' RACE. TCRdb records Illumina MiSeq as the sequencer. TCRdb's own reprocessing of the public reads used fastp at Q25 and MiXCR and kept productive beta chains. Each entry is one CDR3 protein sequence, shown with its most common DNA and genes. The sample table records fewer than 40,000 distinct CDR3 sequences; under 9.5% of these occur just once. 2.5% of the sample is taken by the ten largest. This clonotype came up a few times. There is no known antigen for this receptor. No much larger clonotype is one base removed from it; base qualities were not supplied. From its cysteine to its phenylalanine, the CDR3 spans 13 amino acids. Only CDR3 DNA is held: 39 bases, read in frame from base 1. According to the germline V gene, CDR1 reads SGDLS and CDR2 reads YYNGEE. V is cut by 3 bases and J by 5 bases, and the space between the germline ends is 9 bases.

The TCR comes from an adult who had HIV and had not received antiretroviral therapy, or was an uninfected healthy control (not recorded which). Sequenced: peripheral blood. The chain links TRBV9 with TRBJ1-5, with TRBD1 as a weak D call on 6 bases. The encoded CDR3 is CASSAGADQPQHF. The sequenced DNA is TGTGCCAGCAGCGCAGGGGCGGATCAGCCCCAGCATTTT.